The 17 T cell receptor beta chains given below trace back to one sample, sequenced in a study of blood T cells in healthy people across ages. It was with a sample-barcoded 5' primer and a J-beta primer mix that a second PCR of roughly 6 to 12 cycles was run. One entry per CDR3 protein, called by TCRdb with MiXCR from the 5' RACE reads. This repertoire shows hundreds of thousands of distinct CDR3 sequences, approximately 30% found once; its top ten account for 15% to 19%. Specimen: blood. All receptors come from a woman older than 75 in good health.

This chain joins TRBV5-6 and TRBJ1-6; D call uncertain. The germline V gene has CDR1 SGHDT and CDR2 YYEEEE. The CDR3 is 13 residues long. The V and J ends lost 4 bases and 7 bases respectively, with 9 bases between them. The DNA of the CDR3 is TGTGCCAGCAGCGCTATGCAGAATTCACCCCTCCACTTT. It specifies CASSAMQNSPLHF.

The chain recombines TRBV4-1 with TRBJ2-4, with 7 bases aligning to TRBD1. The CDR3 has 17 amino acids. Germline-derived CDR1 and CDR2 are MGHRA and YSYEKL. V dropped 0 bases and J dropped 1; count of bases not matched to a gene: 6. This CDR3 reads CASSQEAGGRAKNIQYF. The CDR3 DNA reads TGCGCCAGCAGCCAAGAGGCAGGGGGAAGGGCCAAAAACATTCAGTACTTC.

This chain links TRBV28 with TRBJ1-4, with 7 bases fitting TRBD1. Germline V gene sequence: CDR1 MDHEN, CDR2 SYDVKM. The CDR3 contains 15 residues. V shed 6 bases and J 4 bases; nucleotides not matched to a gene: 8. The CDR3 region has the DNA TGTGCCAGCAGGTCTACACAGGGGTTTAATGAAAAACTGTTTTTT. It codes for CASRSTQGFNEKLFF.

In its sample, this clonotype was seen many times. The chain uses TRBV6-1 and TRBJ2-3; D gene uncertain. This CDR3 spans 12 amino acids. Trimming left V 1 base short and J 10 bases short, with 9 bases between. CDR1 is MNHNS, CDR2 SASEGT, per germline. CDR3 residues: CASSEGRSAQYF. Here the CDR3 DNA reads TGTGCCAGCAGTGAAGGACGGAGCGCGCAGTATTTT.

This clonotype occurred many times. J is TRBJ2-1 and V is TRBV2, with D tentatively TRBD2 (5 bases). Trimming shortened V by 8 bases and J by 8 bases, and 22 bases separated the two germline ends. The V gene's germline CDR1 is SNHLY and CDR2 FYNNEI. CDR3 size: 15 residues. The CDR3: CASPRGPSVVDEQFF. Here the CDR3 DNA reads TGTGCCAGCCCCCGAGGGCCTTCCGTTGTGGATGAGCAGTTCTTC.

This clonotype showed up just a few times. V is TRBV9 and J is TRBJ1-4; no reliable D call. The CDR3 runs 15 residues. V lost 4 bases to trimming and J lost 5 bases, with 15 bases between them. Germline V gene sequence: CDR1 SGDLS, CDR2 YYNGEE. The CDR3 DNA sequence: TGTGCCAGCAGCACCGGAACGAGTCGAAATGAAAAACTGTTTTTT. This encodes CASSTGTSRNEKLFF.

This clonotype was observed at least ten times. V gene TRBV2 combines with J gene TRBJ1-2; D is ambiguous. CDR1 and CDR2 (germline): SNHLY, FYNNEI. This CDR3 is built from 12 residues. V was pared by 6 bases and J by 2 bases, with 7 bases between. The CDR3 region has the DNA TGTGCCAGCAGACAGAGCAACTATGGCTACACCTTC. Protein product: CASRQSNYGYTF.

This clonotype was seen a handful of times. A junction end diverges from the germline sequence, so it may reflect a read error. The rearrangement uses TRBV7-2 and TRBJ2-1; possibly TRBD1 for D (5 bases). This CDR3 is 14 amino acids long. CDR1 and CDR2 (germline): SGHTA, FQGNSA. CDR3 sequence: CASSLDRNYSEQFF. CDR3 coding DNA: TGTGCCAGCAGCTTAGACAGGAATTACAGTGAGCAGTTCTTC.

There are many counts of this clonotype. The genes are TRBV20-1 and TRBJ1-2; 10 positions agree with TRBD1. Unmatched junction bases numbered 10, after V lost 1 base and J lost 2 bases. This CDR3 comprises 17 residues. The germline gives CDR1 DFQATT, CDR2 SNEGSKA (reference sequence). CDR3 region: CSARGGDRGYSNYGYTF. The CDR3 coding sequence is TGCAGTGCTAGAGGGGGGGACAGGGGCTACTCAAACTATGGCTACACCTTC.

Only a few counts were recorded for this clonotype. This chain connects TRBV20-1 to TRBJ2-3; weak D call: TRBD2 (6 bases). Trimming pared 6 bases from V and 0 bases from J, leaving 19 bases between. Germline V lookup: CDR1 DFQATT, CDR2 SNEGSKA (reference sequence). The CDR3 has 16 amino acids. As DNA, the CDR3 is TGCAGTGCCCGACGGGGTAGCGGCCTCAGCACAGATACGCAGTATTTT. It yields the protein CSARRGSGLSTDTQYF.

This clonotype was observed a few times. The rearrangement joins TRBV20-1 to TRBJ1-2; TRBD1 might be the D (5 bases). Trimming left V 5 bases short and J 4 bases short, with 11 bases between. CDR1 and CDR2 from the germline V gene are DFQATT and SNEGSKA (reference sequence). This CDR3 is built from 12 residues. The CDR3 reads CSAGRQPYGYTF. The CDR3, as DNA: TGCAGTGCTGGGAGACAGCCCTATGGCTACACCTTC.

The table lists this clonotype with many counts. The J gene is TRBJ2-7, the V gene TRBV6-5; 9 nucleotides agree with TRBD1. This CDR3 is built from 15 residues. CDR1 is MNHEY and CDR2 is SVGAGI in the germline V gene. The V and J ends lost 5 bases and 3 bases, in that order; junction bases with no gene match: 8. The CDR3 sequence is CASSAPGTGRYEQYF. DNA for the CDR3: TGTGCCAGCAGTGCGCCGGGGACAGGGCGCTACGAGCAGTACTTC.

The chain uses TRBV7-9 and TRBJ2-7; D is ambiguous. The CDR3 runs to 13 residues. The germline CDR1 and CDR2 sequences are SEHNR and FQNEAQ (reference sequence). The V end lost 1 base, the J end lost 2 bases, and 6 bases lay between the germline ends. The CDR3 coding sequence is TGTGCCAGCAGCTTAGTTAACGCCTACGAGCAGTACTTC. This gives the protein CASSLVNAYEQYF.

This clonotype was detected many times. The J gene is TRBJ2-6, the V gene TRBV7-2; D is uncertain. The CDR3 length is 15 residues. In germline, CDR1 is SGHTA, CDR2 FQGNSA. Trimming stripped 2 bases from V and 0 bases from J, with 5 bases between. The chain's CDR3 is CASSLLDSGANVLTF. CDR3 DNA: TGTGCCAGCAGCTTATTAGACTCTGGGGCCAACGTCCTGACTTTC.

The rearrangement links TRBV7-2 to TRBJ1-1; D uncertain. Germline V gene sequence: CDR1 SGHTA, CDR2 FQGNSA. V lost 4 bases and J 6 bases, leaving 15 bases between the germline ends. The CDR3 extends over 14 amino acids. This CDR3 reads CASSCPREAAEAFF. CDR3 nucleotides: TGTGCCAGCAGCTGCCCCCGGGAAGCGGCTGAAGCTTTCTTT.

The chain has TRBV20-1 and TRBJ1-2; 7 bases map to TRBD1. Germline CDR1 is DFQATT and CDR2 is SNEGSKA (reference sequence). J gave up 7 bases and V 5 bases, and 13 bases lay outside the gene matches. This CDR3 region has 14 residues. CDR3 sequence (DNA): TGCAGTGCTCAACACACCACAGGGGAGGGTGGCTACACCTTC. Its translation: CSAQHTTGEGGYTF.

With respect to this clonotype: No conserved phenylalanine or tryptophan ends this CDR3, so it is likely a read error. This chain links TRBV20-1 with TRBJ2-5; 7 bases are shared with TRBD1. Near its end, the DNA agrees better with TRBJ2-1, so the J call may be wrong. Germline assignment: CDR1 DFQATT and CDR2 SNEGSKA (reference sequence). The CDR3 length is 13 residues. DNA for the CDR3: TGCAGTGCTATAGGGGGCCGGTGGGAGACCCAGTTCGTC. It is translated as CSAIGGRWETQFV.